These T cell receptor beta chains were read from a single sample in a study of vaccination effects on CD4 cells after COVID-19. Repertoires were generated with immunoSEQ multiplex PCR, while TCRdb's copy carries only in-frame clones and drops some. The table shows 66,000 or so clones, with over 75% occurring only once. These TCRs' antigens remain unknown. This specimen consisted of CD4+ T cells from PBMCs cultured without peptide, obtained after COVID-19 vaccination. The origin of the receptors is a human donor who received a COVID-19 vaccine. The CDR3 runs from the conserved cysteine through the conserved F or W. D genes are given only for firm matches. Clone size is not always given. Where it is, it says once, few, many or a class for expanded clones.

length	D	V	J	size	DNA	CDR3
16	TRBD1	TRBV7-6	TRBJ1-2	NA	TGTGCCAGCAGCTTAGAGACGGGAGGACAGGGGAAGGGCTACACCTTC	CASSLETGGQGKGYTF
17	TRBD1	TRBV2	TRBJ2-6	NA	TGTGCCATCGGCTTGGGGACAGGGGGCGCTGGGGCCAACGTCCTGACTTTC	CAIGLGTGGAGANVLTF
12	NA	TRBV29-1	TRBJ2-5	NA	TGCAGCGTTGAAAAGCCAACCCAGACCCAGTACTTC	CSVEKPTQTQYF
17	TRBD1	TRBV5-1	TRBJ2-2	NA	TGCGCCAGCAGCCGAGAACCCGGGACAGGGGACACCGGGGAGCTGTTTTTT	CASSREPGTGDTGELFF
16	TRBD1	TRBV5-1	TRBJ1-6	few	TGCGCCAGCAGCGATGGGACAGGTAGTTATAATTCACCCCTCCACTTT	CASSDGTGSYNSPLHF
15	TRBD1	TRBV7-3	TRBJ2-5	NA	TGTGCCAGCAGCTCGACAGGGGAAGGTTTAGAGACCCAGTACTTC	CASSSTGEGLETQYF
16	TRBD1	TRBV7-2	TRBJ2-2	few	TGTGCCAGCAGCCGTAAGACAGGGGGAGGAACCGGGGAGCTGTTTTTT	CASSRKTGGGTGELFF
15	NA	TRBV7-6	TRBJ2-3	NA	TGTGCCAGCAGCTTAGTTCGGGGAAGGGCAGATACGCAGTATTTT	CASSLVRGRADTQYF
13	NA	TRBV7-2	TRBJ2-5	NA	TGTGCCAGCAGCCGGGAGTACCAAGAGACCCAGTACTTC	CASSREYQETQYF
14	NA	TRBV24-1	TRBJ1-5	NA	TGTGCCACCAGTGTAGGGGGTAGCAATCAGCCCCAGCATTTT	CATSVGGSNQPQHF
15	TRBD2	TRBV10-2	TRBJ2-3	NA	TGCGCCAGCAGACTAGCGGGAATTAGCACAGATACGCAGTATTTT	CASRLAGISTDTQYF
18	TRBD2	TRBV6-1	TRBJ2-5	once	TGTGCCAGCAGTGGGACTAGACTAGCGGGGGGGCTAGGAGAGACCCAGTACTTC	CASSGTRLAGGLGETQYF